The 5 T cell receptor beta chains below come from one sample, sequenced in a study of cytomegalovirus exposure and HLA in healthy donors. The PCR was carried out with 60 Vbeta primers and 13 Jbeta primers. The repertoire was sequenced with immunoSEQ multiplex PCR; TCRdb's copy has only in-frame clones and lacks some. The data show roughly 290,000 clones, with about 87% seen just once and about 2.3% held by the top ten. Sequencing was done on a sample of PBMCs. The source is a woman under 30 in good health and CMV-seronegative.

V usage is TRBV7-8 and J usage is TRBJ1-5; tentative D call: TRBD1 (5 bases). Trimming pared 1 base from V and 4 bases from J, leaving 8 bases between. Germline V gene lookup returns CDR1 SGHVS and CDR2 FQNEAQ. The CDR3 is made up of 14 amino acids. CDR3 protein: CASSLVTENQPQHF. For the CDR3, the DNA is TGTGCCAGCAGCTTAGTGACAGAGAATCAGCCCCAGCATTTT.

The genes are TRBV6-6 and TRBJ2-7; D is ambiguous. CDR1 MNHNY and CDR2 SVGAGI come from the germline V gene (reference sequence). The CDR3 contains 12 residues. Trimming removed 5 bases from V and 6 bases from J, with 11 bases in between. CDR3 in amino acids: CASSPIVAEQYF. The CDR3, as DNA: TGTGCCAGCAGTCCCATAGTCGCCGAGCAGTACTTC.

The genes are TRBV30 and TRBJ1-5, with TRBD1 identical over 7 bases. In germline, CDR1 is GTSNPN, CDR2 SVGIG (reference sequence). The CDR3 extends over 18 amino acids. The ends lost 0 bases at V and 0 bases at J; junction bases unmatched: 11. CDR3 protein: CAWSVNRGPIYSNQPQHF. In DNA form, the CDR3 reads TGTGCCTGGAGTGTAAACAGGGGACCGATTTATAGCAATCAGCCCCAGCATTTT.

The V and J genes are TRBV6-6 and TRBJ1-5; 9 bases match TRBD1. The V gene's germline CDR1 is MNHNY and CDR2 SVGAGI (reference sequence). The ends lost 10 bases at V and 1 base at J; junction bases unmatched: 5. The CDR3 sequence is 14 residues long. CDR3 region: CAITGGASNQPQHF. CDR3 DNA sequence: TGTGCCATTACAGGGGGCGCGAGCAATCAGCCCCAGCATTTT.

The chain combines TRBV11-2 with TRBJ2-1, with 11 bases aligning to TRBD2. Germline CDR1 reads SGHAT; CDR2 reads FQNNGV. The junction had 15 bases not matched to a gene; V was cut back by 5 bases and J by 9 bases. The CDR3 contains 17 residues. CDR3 nucleotides: TGTGCCAGCAGCCCCAGACTAGCGGGGCGCCTAAACCGTGAGCAGTTCTTC. Translated: CASSPRLAGRLNREQFF. The whole variable domain, filled in from reference TRBV11-2 and TRBJ2-1, reads EAGVAQSPRYKIIEKRQSVAFWCNPISGHATLYWYQQILGQGPKLLIQFQNNGVVDDSQLPKDRFSAERLKGVDSTLKIQPAKLEDSAVYLCASSPRLAGRLNREQFFGPGTRLTVL.